This T cell receptor beta chain was captured by sequencing in a study of T cell repertoires in cytomegalovirus infection. J was trimmed by 8 bases and V by 4 bases; bases with no gene match: 9. Germline CDR1 SGHNT, CDR2 YYREEE (reference sequence). The CDR3 consists of 15 residues. The study, taken as a whole, reports: There were carriers of CMV plus the relevant HLA, and cumulative public TCR beta family frequency identified them.

About this clonotype itself: Its antigen is not known.

Using its own MiXCR run on the reads, TCRdb lists one record per CDR3 protein. The table shows roughly 730,000 distinct CDR3 sequences, with roughly 36% occurring only once. V usage is TRBV5-4 and J usage is TRBJ2-3; TRBD1 aligns across 11 bases. The origin of this receptor is a human donor in good health (CMV status not recorded). Some clones in this sample may be carry-over from other donors' samples. The material sequenced was cultured PBMCs, taken from culture after CMV antigen stimulation. The chain's CDR3 is CASSRNGDRGGTQYF. In DNA form, the CDR3 reads TGTGCCAGCAGCCGGAATGGGGACAGGGGGGGTACGCAGTATTTT.